This is a list of T cell receptor beta chains from one sample in a study of blood T cells in healthy people across ages. One entry per CDR3 protein, called by TCRdb with MiXCR from the 5' RACE reads. Of over 1,500,000 distinct CDR3 sequences detected, approximately 50% appear once; the ten largest clones hold 2% to 2.5%. Sequencing input: blood. These receptors were taken from a woman aged 40 to 50 in good health. Both conserved end residues are part of each CDR3. The D gene is left open where the match is weak. Clone size, where shown, is once, few, many, or a class for clones that have expanded.

d_gene	v_gene	abundance	j_gene	CDR3nt	CDR3aa
TRBD1	TRBV11-2	.	TRBJ2-3	TGTGCCAGCAGTGACAGGGTTCCGACAGATACGCAGTATTTT	CASSDRVPTDTQYF
.	TRBV7-2	.	TRBJ2-1	TGTGCCAGCAGCTTAGCCCTTCTCAATGAGCAGTTCTTC	CASSLALLNEQFF
.	TRBV5-5	.	TRBJ1-6	TGTGCCAGCAACGGGTGGACTGGGAATTCACCCCTCCACTTT	CASNGWTGNSPLHF
.	TRBV15	.	TRBJ1-6	TGTGCCACCAGCAACAGGACAGTTTATAATTCACCCCTCCACTTT	CATSNRTVYNSPLHF
TRBD2	TRBV6-5	.	TRBJ2-1	TGTGCCAGCAGCCAATTTTCTAGCGGGGGGGCCCATGAGCAGTTCTTC	CASSQFSSGGAHEQFF
TRBD2	TRBV7-2	few	TRBJ2-1	TGTGCCAGCAGCTTAGTTCCAGCGGGGGGGCATGAGCAGTTCTTC	CASSLVPAGGHEQFF
.	TRBV15	.	TRBJ1-4	TGTGCCACCAGTACGGTGGGGGGACTCGGGAAACTGTTTTTT	CATSTVGGLGKLFF
TRBD1	TRBV12-3/TRBV12-4	.	TRBJ1-5	TGTGCCAGCAGTTTAGGGGGGACCGGGACAGGGATGAGGTATAGCAATCAGCCCCAGCATTTT	CASSLGGTGTGMRYSNQPQHF
.	TRBV28	.	TRBJ2-5	TGTGCCAGCAGACCGGACAGCATCCAAGAGACCCAGTACTTC	CASRPDSIQETQYF
TRBD2	TRBV28	.	TRBJ2-5	TGTGCCAGCTGGGGACTAGAGGGGAGGGAGACCCAGTACTTC	CASWGLEGRETQYF
.	TRBV5-5	few	TRBJ2-1	TGTGCCAGCAGCATATGGACGGACAATGAGCAGTTCTTC	CASSIWTDNEQFF
TRBD2	TRBV20-1	.	TRBJ2-5	TGCAGTGCTAGAACGCGGGCTAGCGGGGGCCGTGGGGAGACCCAGTACTTC	CSARTRASGGRGETQYF
TRBD1	TRBV29-1	few	TRBJ2-1	TGCAGCGTTGAACCGACAGGGGCAGGTGAGCAGTTCTTC	CSVEPTGAGEQFF
.	TRBV13	.	TRBJ2-7	TGTGCCAGCAGCCCGACGACAGACAGCGGCTCTTACGAGCAGTACTTC	CASSPTTDSGSYEQYF
.	TRBV20-1	many	TRBJ2-7	TGCAGTGCAGTGGTAACATGGGACGAGCAGTACTTC	CSAVVTWDEQYF
.	TRBV7-3	few	TRBJ1-2	TGTGCCAGCAGCCCATGGGGCGCAGGGGACTATGGCTACACCTTC	CASSPWGAGDYGYTF
TRBD1	TRBV7-9	many	TRBJ2-5	TGTGCCAGCAGCTTAGGGGACAGTCGAGAGACCCAGTACTTC	CASSLGDSRETQYF
TRBD1	TRBV27	.	TRBJ2-7	TGTGCCAGCAGTTTATCCCTCGGGGACAGGGGGAGCCACGAGCAGTACTTC	CASSLSLGDRGSHEQYF
.	TRBV20-1	few	TRBJ1-4	TGCAGTGCTAGTTCTACACGTGCAACTAATGAAAAACTGTTTTTT	CSASSTRATNEKLFF
TRBD2	TRBV6-2/TRBV6-3	.	TRBJ2-3	TGTGCCAGCAGTTACGTGGGACTAGCCTGGGCAGATACGCAGTATTTT	CASSYVGLAWADTQYF
TRBD1	TRBV4-3	few	TRBJ2-7	TGCGCCAGCAGCCTCGGACAGGGGGTGGGCTACGAGCAGTACTTC	CASSLGQGVGYEQYF
.	TRBV5-5	.	TRBJ2-4	TGTGCCAGCAGCTTGCTCGACTCAGCCAAAAACATTCAGTACTTC	CASSLLDSAKNIQYF
.	TRBV15	.	TRBJ1-1	TGTGCCACCAGCCAAGGAACCACTGAAGCTTTCTTT	CATSQGTTEAFF
.	TRBV7-2	few	TRBJ2-5	TGTGCCAGCAGCTTAGTGCAGGGAGGGGGGACCCAGTACTTC	CASSLVQGGGTQYF
.	TRBV24-1	.	TRBJ2-3	TGTGCCACCCGCAGGCAGGGAGCAGATACGCAGTATTTT	CATRRQGADTQYF
.	TRBV7-9	.	TRBJ2-6	TGTGCCACACTTTCCCCGCAGGAGATCTCTGGGGCCAACGTCCTGACTTTC	CATLSPQEISGANVLTF
TRBD1	TRBV20-1	.	TRBJ1-2	TGCAGTGCTAGACCGATTGGGACAGGGGGAGACTATGGCTACACCTTC	CSARPIGTGGDYGYTF
.	TRBV7-2	few	TRBJ2-5	TGTGCCAGCAGCCCCGGTGGGGCTAGTAGGCGAGAGACCCAGTACTTC	CASSPGGASRRETQYF
.	TRBV29-1	once	TRBJ1-1	TGCAGCGTTGCAGCCCGGTTCCTGACAGGCGCCACTGAAGCTTTCTTT	CSVAARFLTGATEAFF
TRBD1	TRBV7-9	.	TRBJ2-6	TGTGCCAGCGGCGAACAGGGGACTGGGGCCAACGTCCTGACTTTC	CASGEQGTGANVLTF
TRBD1	TRBV6-5	.	TRBJ1-5	TGTGCCAGCAGTCCCGGACAGGGATGGTTCAATCAGCCCCAGCATTTT	CASSPGQGWFNQPQHF
.	TRBV5-1	many	TRBJ1-2	TGTGCCAGCAGCCCAGGGGACTATGGCTACACCTTC	CASSPGDYGYTF
.	TRBV7-2	few	TRBJ2-5	TGTGCCAGCAGCTTAGGAAGTTGGCCAGAGACCCAGTACTTC	CASSLGSWPETQYF
TRBD1	TRBV13	.	TRBJ2-7	TGTGCCAGCAGCCCATCCCCAGGGACAGATAGGAACGAGCAGTACTTC	CASSPSPGTDRNEQYF
TRBD2	TRBV6-1	.	TRBJ2-7	TGTGCCAGCAGTGAATTTCCGGGACTAGTGGAGGACGAGCAGTACTTC	CASSEFPGLVEDEQYF
TRBD2	TRBV7-2	.	TRBJ2-5	TGTGCCAGCAGCTTAACACCACTAGCGGGAGAGGAGACCCAGTACTTC	CASSLTPLAGEETQYF
TRBD1	TRBV5-1	.	TRBJ1-5	TGCGCCAGCAGCACCGGGACAGGTACCAATCAGCCCCAGCATTTT	CASSTGTGTNQPQHF
.	TRBV7-9	.	TRBJ1-1	TGTGCCAGCAGCTTTGGGGACCAAAGGAACACTGAAGCTTTCTTT	CASSFGDQRNTEAFF
TRBD1	TRBV10-3	.	TRBJ1-5	TGTGCCATCAGTGACAGACAGGGCGTAAAGCCCCAGCATTTT	CAISDRQGVKPQHF
.	TRBV6-1	.	TRBJ2-7	TGTGCCAGCAGCTCGGCCGAGCGGGCGCGATTCAGTCGGGAGCAGTACTTC	CASSSAERARFSREQYF
.	TRBV20-1	.	TRBJ2-3	TGCAGTGCTAGAGCCATGGGCGCCCCCACAGATACGCAGTATTTT	CSARAMGAPTDTQYF
TRBD1	TRBV28	.	TRBJ1-2	TGTGCCAGCAGGTTCAGGCGCGCAGGGGGCTTATGGTATGGCTACACCTTC	CASRFRRAGGLWYGYTF
.	TRBV2	few	TRBJ2-7	TGTGCCAGCAGCGGGGCCCTCGGGGATTTTACCTACGAGCAGTACTTC	CASSGALGDFTYEQYF
TRBD1	TRBV7-2	.	TRBJ2-3	TGTGCCAGCAGCTTTCGGACAGGGGCAGATACGCAGTATTTT	CASSFRTGADTQYF
TRBD1	TRBV7-9	once	TRBJ1-2	TGTGCCAGCAGCCAGGGACAGGGTTGGGCTGGCTACACCTTC	CASSQGQGWAGYTF
TRBD1	TRBV28	.	TRBJ1-1	TGTGCCAGCATGACCGGGACAGGGACTTCTAGCACTGAAGCTTTCTTT	CASMTGTGTSSTEAFF
.	TRBV9	.	TRBJ1-1	TGTGCCAGCAGCGTGGCCGGGGGGTCTTTCACTGAAGCTTTCTTT	CASSVAGGSFTEAFF
TRBD1	TRBV7-6	few	TRBJ1-5	TGTGCCAGCAGCGAAGGACCGGGACAGGTTAGCAATCAGCCCCAGCATTTT	CASSEGPGQVSNQPQHF
TRBD2	TRBV20-1	few	TRBJ2-1	TGCAGTGCTAGCGGGGGGAACAATGAGCAGTTCTTC	CSASGGNNEQFF
TRBD2	TRBV4-1	.	TRBJ2-3	TGCGCCAGCAGCCAAGAACTAGCGGGGATCGCAGATACGCAGTATTTT	CASSQELAGIADTQYF
.	TRBV25-1	.	TRBJ2-7	TGTGCCAGCAGCCCCTCCAGGGGAAGGTTCTACGAGCAGTACTTC	CASSPSRGRFYEQYF
.	TRBV28	few	TRBJ2-5	TGTGCCAGCAGTTCCCCATTAGGGGGGATTGGGGAGACCCAGTACTTC	CASSSPLGGIGETQYF
TRBD2	TRBV7-2	.	TRBJ2-1	TGTGCCAACAGACAAGCGGGGGGGCCAAGGAATGAGCAGTTCTTC	CANRQAGGPRNEQFF
.	TRBV29-1	.	TRBJ1-2	TGCAGCGTTGCCCCCCAGGGACGCGATGGCTACACCTTC	CSVAPQGRDGYTF